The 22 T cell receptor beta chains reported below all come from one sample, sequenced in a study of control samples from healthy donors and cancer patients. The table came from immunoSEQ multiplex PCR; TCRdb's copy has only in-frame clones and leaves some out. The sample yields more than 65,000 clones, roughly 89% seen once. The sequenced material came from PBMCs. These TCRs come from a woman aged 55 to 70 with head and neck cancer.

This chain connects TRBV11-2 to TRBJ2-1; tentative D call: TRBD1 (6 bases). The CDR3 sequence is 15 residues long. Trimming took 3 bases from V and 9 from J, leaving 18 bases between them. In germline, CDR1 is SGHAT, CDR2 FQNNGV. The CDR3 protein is CASSLMQSLGGEQFF. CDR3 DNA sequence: TGTGCCAGCAGCTTGATGCAATCCTTAGGGGGTGAGCAGTTCTTC.

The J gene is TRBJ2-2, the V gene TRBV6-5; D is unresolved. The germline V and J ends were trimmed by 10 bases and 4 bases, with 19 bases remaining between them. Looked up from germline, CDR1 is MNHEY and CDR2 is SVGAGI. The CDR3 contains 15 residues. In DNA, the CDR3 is TGTGCCACCCTTCCCATCCAGGCGAGCACCGGGGAGCTGTTTTTT. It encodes CATLPIQASTGELFF.

CDR3 in amino acids: CASSLGEYTGELFF. The CDR3 nucleotides read TGTGCCAGCAGCTTAGGGGAGTATACCGGGGAGCTGTTTTTT. The chain uses TRBV13 and TRBJ2-2; D remains ambiguous. Germline V gives CDR1 PRHDT, CDR2 FYEKMQ (reference sequence). The CDR3 extends over 14 amino acids. The V gene lost 0 bases and the J gene lost 5 bases, with 7 bases spanning the gap.

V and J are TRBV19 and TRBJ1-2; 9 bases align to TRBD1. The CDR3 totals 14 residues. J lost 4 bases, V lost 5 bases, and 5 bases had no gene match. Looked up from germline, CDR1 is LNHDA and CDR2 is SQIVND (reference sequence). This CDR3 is CASSSGQGFYGYTF. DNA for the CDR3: TGTGCCAGTAGTTCAGGACAGGGGTTCTATGGCTACACCTTC.

CDR3 sequence: CASSVLRPGQGVWDEQYF. The CDR3 bases are TGTGCCAGCAGCGTACTTAGACCGGGACAGGGGGTCTGGGACGAGCAGTACTTC. This rearrangement joins TRBV9 to TRBJ2-7, with TRBD1 identical over 11 bases. The germline gives CDR1 SGDLS, CDR2 YYNGEE. The CDR3 contains 18 residues. The junction had 14 bases not matched to a gene; V was cut back by 1 base and J by 5 bases.

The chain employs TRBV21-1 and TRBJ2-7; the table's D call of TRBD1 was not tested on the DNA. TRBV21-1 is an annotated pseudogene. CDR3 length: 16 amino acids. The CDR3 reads CASSIQGARDLNEQYF. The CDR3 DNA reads TGTGCCAGCAGCATACAGGGGGCGAGGGATTTGAACGAGCAGTACTTC.

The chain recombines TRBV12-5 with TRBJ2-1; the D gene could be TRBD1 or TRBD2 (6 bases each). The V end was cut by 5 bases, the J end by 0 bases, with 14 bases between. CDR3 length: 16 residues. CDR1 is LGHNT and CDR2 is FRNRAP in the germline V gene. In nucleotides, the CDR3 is TGTGCTAGTGGTCCCCGGGGGCAGAGCTCCTACAATGAGCAGTTCTTC. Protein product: CASGPRGQSSYNEQFF.

CDR3 loop: CASRPLTSSNEQFF. The CDR3 nucleotides read TGTGCCAGCAGACCGCTAACTAGCAGCAATGAGCAGTTCTTC. This rearrangement joins TRBV28 to TRBJ2-1; a possible D gene is TRBD2 (6 bases). CDR1 is MDHEN, CDR2 SYDVKM, per germline. Trimming shortened V by 6 bases and J by 6 bases, and 15 bases separated the two germline ends. The CDR3 loop spans 14 amino acids. Full variable domain (rest looked up from reference TRBV28 and TRBJ2-1): DVKVTQSSRYLVKRTGEKVFLECVQDMDHENMFWYRQDPGLGLRLIYFSYDVKMKEKGDIPEGYSVSREKKERFSLILESASTNQTSMYLCASRPLTSSNEQFFGPGTRLTVL.

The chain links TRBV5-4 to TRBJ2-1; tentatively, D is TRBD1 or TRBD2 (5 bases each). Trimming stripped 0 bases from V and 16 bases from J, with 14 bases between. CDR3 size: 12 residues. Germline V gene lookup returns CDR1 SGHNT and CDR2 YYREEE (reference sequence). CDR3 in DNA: TGTGCCAGCAGCTTGGATTTCAGGGACGACTTCTTC. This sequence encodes CASSLDFRDDFF.

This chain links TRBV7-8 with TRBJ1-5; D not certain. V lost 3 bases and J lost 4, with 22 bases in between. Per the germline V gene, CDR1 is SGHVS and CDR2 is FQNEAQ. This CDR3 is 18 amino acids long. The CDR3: CASSLTLTMGLVNQPQHF. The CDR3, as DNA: TGTGCCAGCAGCTTGACCCTTACAATGGGGTTAGTGAATCAGCCCCAGCATTTT.

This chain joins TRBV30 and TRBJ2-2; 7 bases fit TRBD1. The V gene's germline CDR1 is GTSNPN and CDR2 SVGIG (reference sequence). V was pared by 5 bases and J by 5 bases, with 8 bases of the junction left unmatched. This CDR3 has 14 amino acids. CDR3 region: CAWVQGQLTGELFF. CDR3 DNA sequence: TGTGCCTGGGTACAGGGACAGTTAACCGGGGAGCTGTTTTTT. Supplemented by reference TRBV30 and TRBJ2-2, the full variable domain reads SQTIHQWPATLVQPVGSPLSLECTVEGTSNPNLYWYRQAAGRGLQLLFYSVGIGQISSEVPQNLSASRPQDRQFILSSKKLLLSDSGFYLCAWVQGQLTGELFFGEGSRLTVL.

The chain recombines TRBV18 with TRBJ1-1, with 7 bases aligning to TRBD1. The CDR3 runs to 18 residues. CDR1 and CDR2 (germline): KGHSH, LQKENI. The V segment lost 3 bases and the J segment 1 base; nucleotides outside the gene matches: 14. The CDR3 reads CASSPPERGRRRNTEAFF. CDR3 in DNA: TGTGCCAGCTCACCCCCGGAAAGGGGGCGGCGGCGGAACACTGAAGCTTTCTTT.

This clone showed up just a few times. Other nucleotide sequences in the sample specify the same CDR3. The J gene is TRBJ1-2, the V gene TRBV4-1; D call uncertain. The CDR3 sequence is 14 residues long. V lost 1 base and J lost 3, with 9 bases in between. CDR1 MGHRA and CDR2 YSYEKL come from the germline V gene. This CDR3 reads CASSQGGSHYGYTF. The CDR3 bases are TGCGCCAGCAGCCAAGGAGGATCTCACTATGGCTACACCTTC.

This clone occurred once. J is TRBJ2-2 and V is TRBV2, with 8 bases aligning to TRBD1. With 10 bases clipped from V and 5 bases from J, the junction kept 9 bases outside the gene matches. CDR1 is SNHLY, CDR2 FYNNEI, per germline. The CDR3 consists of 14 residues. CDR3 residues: CAIRGQVDTGELFF. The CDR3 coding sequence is TGTGCCATCAGGGGACAGGTAGATACCGGGGAGCTGTTTTTT.

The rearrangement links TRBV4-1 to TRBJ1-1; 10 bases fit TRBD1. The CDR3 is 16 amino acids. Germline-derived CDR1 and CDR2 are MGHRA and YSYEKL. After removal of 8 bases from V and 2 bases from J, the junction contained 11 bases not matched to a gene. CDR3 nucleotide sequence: TGCGCCAGCCCCGACAGGGGGCTATCGAGAAACACTGAAGCTTTCTTT. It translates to CASPDRGLSRNTEAFF.

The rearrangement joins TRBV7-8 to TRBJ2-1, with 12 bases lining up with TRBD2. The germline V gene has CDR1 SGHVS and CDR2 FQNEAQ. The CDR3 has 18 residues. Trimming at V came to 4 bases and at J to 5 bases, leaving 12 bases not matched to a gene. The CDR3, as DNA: TGTGCCAGCAGCTCTCGACTAGCGGGAGATCGCTTGAACAATGAGCAGTTCTTC. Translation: CASSSRLAGDRLNNEQFF.

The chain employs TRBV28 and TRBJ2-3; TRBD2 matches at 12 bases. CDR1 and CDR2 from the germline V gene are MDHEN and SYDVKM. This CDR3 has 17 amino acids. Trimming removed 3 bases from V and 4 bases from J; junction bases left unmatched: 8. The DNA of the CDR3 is TGTGCCAGCAGTTTGTTTCTAGCGGGAGGGGAGTCAGATACGCAGTATTTT. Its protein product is CASSLFLAGGESDTQYF.

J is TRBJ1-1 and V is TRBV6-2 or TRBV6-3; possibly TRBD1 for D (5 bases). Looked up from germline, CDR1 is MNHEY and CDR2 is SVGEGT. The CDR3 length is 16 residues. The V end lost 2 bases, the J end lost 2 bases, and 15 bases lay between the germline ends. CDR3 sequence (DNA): TGTGCCAGCAGTTACAATAGCGGGACCTTAAACACTGAAGCTTTCTTT. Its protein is CASSYNSGTLNTEAFF.

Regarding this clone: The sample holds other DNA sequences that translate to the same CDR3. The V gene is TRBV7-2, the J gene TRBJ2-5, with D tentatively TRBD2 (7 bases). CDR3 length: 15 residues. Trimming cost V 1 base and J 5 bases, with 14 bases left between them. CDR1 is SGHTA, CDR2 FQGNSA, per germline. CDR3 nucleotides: TGTGCCAGCAGCTTAGTAGGGGGGGGGAGTGAGACCCAGTACTTC. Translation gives CASSLVGGGSETQYF.

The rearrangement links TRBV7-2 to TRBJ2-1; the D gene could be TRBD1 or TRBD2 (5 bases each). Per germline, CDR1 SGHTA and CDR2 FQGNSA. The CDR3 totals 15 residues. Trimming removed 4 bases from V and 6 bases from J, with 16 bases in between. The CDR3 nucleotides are TGTGCCAGCAGCTCCCGTTGGGGGAGCGGCAATGAGCAGTTCTTC. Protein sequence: CASSSRWGSGNEQFF.

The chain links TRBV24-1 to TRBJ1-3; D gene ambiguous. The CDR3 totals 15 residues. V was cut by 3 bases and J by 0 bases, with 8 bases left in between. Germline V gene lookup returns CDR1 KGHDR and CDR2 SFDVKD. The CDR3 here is CATSDGQSSGNTIYF. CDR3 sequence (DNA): TGTGCCACCAGTGATGGCCAGAGCTCTGGAAACACCATATATTTT.

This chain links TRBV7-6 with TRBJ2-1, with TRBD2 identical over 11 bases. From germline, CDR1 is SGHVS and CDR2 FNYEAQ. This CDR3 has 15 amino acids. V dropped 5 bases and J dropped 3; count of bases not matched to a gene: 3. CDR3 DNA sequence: TGTGCCAGCAGCCCAGGACTAGCGGGCTACAATGAGCAGTTCTTC. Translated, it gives CASSPGLAGYNEQFF.